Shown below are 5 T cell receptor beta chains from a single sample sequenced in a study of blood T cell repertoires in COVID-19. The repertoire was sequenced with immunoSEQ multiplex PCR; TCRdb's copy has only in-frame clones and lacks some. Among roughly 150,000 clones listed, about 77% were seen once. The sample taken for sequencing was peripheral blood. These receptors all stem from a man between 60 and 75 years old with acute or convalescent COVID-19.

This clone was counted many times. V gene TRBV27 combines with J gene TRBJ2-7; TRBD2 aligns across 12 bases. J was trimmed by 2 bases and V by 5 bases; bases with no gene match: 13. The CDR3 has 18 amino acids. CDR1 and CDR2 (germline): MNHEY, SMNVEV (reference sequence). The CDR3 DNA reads TGTGCCAGCAGTCCAGACAGGGGCAGGACTAGCGGGACCTACGAGCAGTACTTC. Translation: CASSPDRGRTSGTYEQYF.

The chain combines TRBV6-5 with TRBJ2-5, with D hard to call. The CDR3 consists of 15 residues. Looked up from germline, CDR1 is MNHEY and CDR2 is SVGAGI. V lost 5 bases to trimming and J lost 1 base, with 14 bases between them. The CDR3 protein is CASSPYERLQETQYF. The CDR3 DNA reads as TGTGCCAGCAGTCCCTATGAGCGCCTCCAAGAGACCCAGTACTTC.

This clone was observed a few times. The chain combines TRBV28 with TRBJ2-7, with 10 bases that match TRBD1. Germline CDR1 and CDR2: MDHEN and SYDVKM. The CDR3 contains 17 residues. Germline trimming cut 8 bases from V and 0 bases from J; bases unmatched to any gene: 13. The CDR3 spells CASQTGGGGESSYEQYF. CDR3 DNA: TGTGCCAGCCAGACAGGGGGCGGGGGCGAGAGCTCCTACGAGCAGTACTTC. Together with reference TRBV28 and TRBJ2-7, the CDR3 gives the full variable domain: DVKVTQSSRYLVKRTGEKVFLECVQDMDHENMFWYRQDPGLGLRLIYFSYDVKMKEKGDIPEGYSVSREKKERFSLILESASTNQTSMYLCASQTGGGGESSYEQYFGPGTRLTVT.

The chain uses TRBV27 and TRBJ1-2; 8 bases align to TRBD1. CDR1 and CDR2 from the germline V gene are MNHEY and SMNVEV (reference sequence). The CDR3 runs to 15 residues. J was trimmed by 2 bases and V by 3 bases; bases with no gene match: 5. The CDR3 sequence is CASSLTGDENYGYTF. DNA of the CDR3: TGTGCCAGCAGTTTGACAGGGGACGAGAACTATGGCTACACCTTC.

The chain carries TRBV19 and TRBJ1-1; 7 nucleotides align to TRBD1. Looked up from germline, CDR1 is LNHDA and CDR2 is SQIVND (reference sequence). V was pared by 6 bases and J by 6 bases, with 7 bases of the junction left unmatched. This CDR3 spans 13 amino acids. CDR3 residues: CASRVDRVAEAFF. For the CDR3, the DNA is TGTGCCAGTAGGGTCGACAGGGTAGCTGAAGCTTTCTTT.